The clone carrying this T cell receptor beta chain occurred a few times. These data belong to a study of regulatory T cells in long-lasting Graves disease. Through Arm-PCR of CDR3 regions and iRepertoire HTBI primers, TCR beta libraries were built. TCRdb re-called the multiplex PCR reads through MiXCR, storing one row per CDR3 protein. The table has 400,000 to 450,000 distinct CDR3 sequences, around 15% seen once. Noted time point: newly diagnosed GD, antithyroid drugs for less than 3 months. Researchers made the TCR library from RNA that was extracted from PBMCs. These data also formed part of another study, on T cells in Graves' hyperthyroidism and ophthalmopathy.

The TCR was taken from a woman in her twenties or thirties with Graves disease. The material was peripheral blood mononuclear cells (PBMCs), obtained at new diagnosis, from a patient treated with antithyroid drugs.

The CDR3 DNA reads TGTGCCAGTAGTACCCGATCGGACCTGGGGGGTCAGCCCCAGCATTTT. It translates to CASSTRSDLGGQPQHF. The J gene is TRBJ1-5, the V gene TRBV19; D perhaps matches TRBD1 (5 bases). V dropped 4 bases and J dropped 6 bases, with 19 bases sitting between them. This CDR3 is 16 amino acids long. CDR1 LNHDA and CDR2 SQIVND come from the germline V gene (reference sequence).